This TCR beta chain appears in the sequencing data of a study of cytomegalovirus exposure and HLA in healthy donors. Study-level information: Researchers found that roughly 77% of 350 to 500 genotyped donors fell within the Caucasian-associated ancestry cluster. Study observations and caveats: In an earlier analysis, in approximately 630 donors, most V segments appeared productive either ~87% or ~30% of the time.

With respect to this clone: Antigen unknown.

Those who donated were healthy bone marrow donors. In the PCR, 60 Vbeta and 13 Jbeta primers were used. Here immunoSEQ multiplex PCR was the method, and the copy in TCRdb shows in-frame clones only, minus some. This table has about 250,000 clones, around 66% appearing once. Input material: PBMCs. This clonotype was sampled from a female donor in good health and CMV-seronegative.

The CDR3 nucleotides read TGTGCCAGCAGCCCAAGGTCGGAGGGCTACAATGAGCAGTTCTTC. This codes for CASSPRSEGYNEQFF. The chain recombines TRBV7-9 with TRBJ2-1; D is perhaps TRBD2 (6 bases). Germline V lookup: CDR1 SEHNR, CDR2 FQNEAQ (reference sequence). Trimming stripped 5 bases from V and 3 bases from J, with 14 bases between. There are 15 residues in the CDR3.